This is a list of T cell receptor beta chains from one sample in a study of cytotoxic CD8 clonotypes in ibrutinib-treated CLL. Data came from immunoSEQ multiplex PCR; TCRdb stores just in-frame clones and leaves some out. The sample consists of about 310,000 clones, about 80% of them appearing once. The sequenced sample was PBMCs, obtained before ibrutinib treatment. These TCRs come from a human donor with chronic lymphocytic leukemia. CDR3s include the opening cysteine and the closing phenylalanine or tryptophan. The D gene is left open where the match is weak. Where a row states a size, it is once, few, many or the class of an expanded clone; other rows omit it.

v_call	clone_size	d_call	j_call	cdr3_aa	cdr3_nt
TRBV29-1	NA	TRBD1	TRBJ1-1	CSVLTGGAYTEAFF	TGCAGCGTCCTAACAGGGGGCGCTTACACTGAAGCTTTCTTT
TRBV27	NA	TRBD2	TRBJ2-7	CASSSLAGGSYEQYF	TGTGCCAGCAGTTCCCTAGCGGGCGGCTCCTACGAGCAGTACTTC
TRBV18	NA	NA	TRBJ2-6	CATSPFSGANVLTF	TGTGCCACCTCACCCTTCTCTGGGGCCAACGTCCTGACTTTC
TRBV29-1	NA	TRBD1	TRBJ1-1	CSVIRGQGSTEAFF	TGCAGCGTCATTAGGGGACAGGGATCCACTGAAGCTTTCTTT
TRBV30	once	NA	TRBJ2-7	CAWSVSGGLYEQYF	TGTGCCTGGAGTGTATCCGGGGGTCTGTACGAGCAGTACTTC
TRBV7-9	NA	NA	TRBJ1-3	CASSFWSSVATGNTIYF	TGTGCCAGCAGCTTTTGGTCCTCTGTAGCTACTGGAAACACCATATATTTT
TRBV6-4	NA	TRBD1	TRBJ1-2	CASSVATGESYTF	TGTGCCAGCAGTGTGGCGACAGGGGAGAGCTACACCTTC
TRBV5-1	NA	NA	TRBJ2-7	CASSLFQRSYEQYF	TGCGCCAGCAGCTTGTTTCAGCGCTCCTACGAGCAGTACTTC
TRBV7-8	NA	TRBD2	TRBJ2-7	CASSLAAGGDLEQYF	TGTGCCAGCAGCTTAGCAGCCGGGGGGGACCTCGAGCAGTACTTC
TRBV15	few	NA	TRBJ1-1	CATSRFTLNTEAFF	TGTGCCACCAGCAGATTTACCCTGAACACTGAAGCTTTCTTT
TRBV15	NA	TRBD1	TRBJ2-6	CATSRTGVSGANVLTF	TGTGCCACCAGCAGAACAGGGGTATCTGGGGCCAACGTCCTGACTTTC